This TCR beta chain derives from a study of response to subunit inactivated influenza vaccine. Study-wide results and limits: Authors suggested seasonal influenza vaccinations each recruit few new T cells.

TCRdb passed the RT-PCR reads through MiXCR, listing each CDR3 protein once. The table includes 550,000 to 800,000 distinct CDR3 sequences, over 11% detected once. A remark on this clonotype: What it binds is unknown.

Germline V gene data show CDR1 as ENHRY and CDR2 as SYGVKD. Trimming at V came to 7 bases and at J to 6 bases, leaving 8 bases not matched to a gene. The CDR3 has 13 residues. The J gene is TRBJ1-2, the V gene TRBV10-3; TRBD1 aligns across 7 bases. The sample was PBMCs from blood, taken 14 to 15 days before vaccination. The source of this sequence is a man in his fifties or sixties who received an inactivated influenza vaccine. CDR3 DNA sequence: TGTGCCATCAACCATGACAGGGCTAATGGCTACACCTTC. This sequence encodes CAINHDRANGYTF.